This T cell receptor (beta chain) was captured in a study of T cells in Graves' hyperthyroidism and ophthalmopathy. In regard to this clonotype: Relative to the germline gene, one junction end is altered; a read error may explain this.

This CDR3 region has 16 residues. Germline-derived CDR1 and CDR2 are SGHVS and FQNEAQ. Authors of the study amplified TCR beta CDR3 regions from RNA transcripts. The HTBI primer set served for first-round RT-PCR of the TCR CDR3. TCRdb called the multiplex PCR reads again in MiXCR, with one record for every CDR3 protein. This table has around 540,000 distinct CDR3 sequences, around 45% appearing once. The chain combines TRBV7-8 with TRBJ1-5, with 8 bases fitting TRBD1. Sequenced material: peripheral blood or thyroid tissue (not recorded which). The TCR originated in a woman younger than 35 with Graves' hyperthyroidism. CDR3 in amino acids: CASSQAWTGRDQPQHF. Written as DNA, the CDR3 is TGCGCCAGCAGCCAAGCCTGGACAGGGAGAGACCAGCCCCAGCATTTT. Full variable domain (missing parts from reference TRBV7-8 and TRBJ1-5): GAGVSQSPRYKVAKRGQDVALRCDPISGHVSLFWYQQALGQGPEFLTYFQNEAQLDKSGLPSDRFFAERPEGSVSTLKIQRTQQEDSAVYLCASSQAWTGRDQPQHFGDGTRLSIL.